There are a few counts of the clone carrying this T cell receptor beta chain. The data were taken from a study of blood T cell repertoires in COVID-19. Overall study: Donors in the United States, Italy and Spain gave samples during acute or convalescent COVID-19. T cells, B-cell-depleted T cells, or PBMCs supplied cDNA or gDNA.

Here immunoSEQ multiplex PCR was the method, and the copy in TCRdb shows in-frame clones only, minus some. The sample includes tens of thousands of clones, 82% seen only once; the top ten take 27%. This CDR3 is built from 14 residues. V shed 3 bases and J shed 2 bases, with 10 bases lying between them. Germline values: CDR1 MNHNS, CDR2 SASEGT. The chain joins TRBV6-1 to TRBJ1-2; D gene uncertain. This sequence originates from a human donor in a cohort sampled during active COVID-19. The sample was peripheral blood. CDR3 coding DNA: TGTGCCAGCAGTGATAGTGGGCAGAACTATGGCTACACCTTC. Its translation: CASSDSGQNYGYTF.